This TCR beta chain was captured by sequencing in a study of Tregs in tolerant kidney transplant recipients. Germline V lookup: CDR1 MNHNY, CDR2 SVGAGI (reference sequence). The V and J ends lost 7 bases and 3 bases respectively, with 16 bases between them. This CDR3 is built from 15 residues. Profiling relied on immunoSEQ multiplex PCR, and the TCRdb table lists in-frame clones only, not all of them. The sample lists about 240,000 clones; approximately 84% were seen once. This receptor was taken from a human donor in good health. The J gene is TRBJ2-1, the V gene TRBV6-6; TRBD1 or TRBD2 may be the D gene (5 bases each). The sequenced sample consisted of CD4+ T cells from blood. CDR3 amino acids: CASILRDGNYNEQFF. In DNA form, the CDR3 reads TGTGCCAGCATTCTCCGGGACGGGAACTACAATGAGCAGTTCTTC.